A single TCR beta chain is shown here with its context. The CDR3 is 15 amino acids. The V and J ends lost 0 bases and 1 base respectively, with 10 bases between them. Looked up from germline, CDR1 is SGHRS and CDR2 is YFSETQ. The data stem from a study of T cells and copy number aberrations in small-cell lung cancer. Limited-stage small-cell lung cancer patients underwent surgery between the late 2000s and the early 2020s. All donors had upfront surgery without preoperative chemotherapy, radiotherapy or any immunotherapy. Normal lung tissue came from at least 2 cm beyond the tumor margin and showed no malignant cells. Produced via immunoSEQ multiplex PCR; TCRdb's table is partial and in-frame only. The sample includes 7,000 or so clones, roughly 80% of them seen just once.

The genes are TRBV5-1 and TRBJ1-1; D remains ambiguous. Sequencing was carried out using normal tissue next to the tumor. The clonotype originates from a woman between 50 and 59 years old with small cell lung cancer. CDR3 loop: CASSLVFTANTEAFF. DNA for the CDR3: TGCGCCAGCAGCTTGGTTTTCACAGCGAACACTGAAGCTTTCTTT. The full variable domain, completed using reference TRBV5-1 and TRBJ1-1, is KAGVTQTPRYLIKTRGQQVTLSCSPISGHRSVSWYQQTPGQGLQFLFEYFSETQRNKGNFPGRFSGRQFSNSRSEMNVSTLELGDSALYLCASSLVFTANTEAFFGQGTRLTVV.